This TCR beta chain was captured by sequencing in a study of T cells in Graves' hyperthyroidism and ophthalmopathy (dated by TCRdb to about 2019). For context, the study as a whole: A discovery cohort of about 96 patients, about 44 with Graves' ophthalmopathy and 55 to 60 with stable Graves' hyperthyroidism, was used to find distinguishing TCR V-J signatures. Following sampling, methimazole starting at 30 mg daily was given to hyperthyroidism patients, and high-dose intravenous methylprednisolone was given to ophthalmopathy patients. Prospective prediction of ophthalmopathy was tested in an independent validation cohort of some 20 hyperthyroidism patients and 15 to 17 patients who later progressed to ophthalmopathy. The paper describes TCR Vbeta CDR3 sequencing of fewer than 150 peripheral blood samples, made up of about 41 ophthalmopathy patients, some 76 hyperthyroidism patients and approximately 17 progressor patients. The study also compared thyroid tissue and blood T-cell repertoires from more than 5 Graves' hyperthyroidism patients. For training and testing, the roughly 93 patients in the discovery cohort were randomly divided in a 7:3 ratio. General findings and caveats noted by the study authors: In validation, the model predicted progression to ophthalmopathy a median of roughly 6.2 months before onset, with over 55% sensitivity and 72.22% specificity. Sample size was not statistically predetermined, and blinding of investigators to group allocation was not performed. Blood samples also contained most of the expanded thyroid clonotypes (frequency above 0.001), which suggests that blood repertoires may reflect thyroid immune responses. In cross-validation, a model built on a 13 V-J signature told ophthalmopathy apart from stable hyperthyroidism with approximately 91% sensitivity and around 81% specificity, and in testing the same model reached 80%/75%.

As regards this clonotype: Its target antigen remains unknown. Nothing much larger sits one base from this clone, and base qualities are not available.

Stable Graves' hyperthyroidism was defined as no progression to ophthalmopathy during 18 months of follow-up. Hyperthyroidism patients were newly diagnosed, with disease duration under 2 months, and aged 18 to 65 years. Any patient with an uncontrolled infection, another autoimmune disease, pregnancy or lactation was excluded. Diagnoses were based on clinical symptoms, serum thyroxine and TRAb, thyroid ultrasound and orbital computed tomography. Trizol reagent was used to extract total RNA, and RNA quality was then checked on an Agilent 2100 Bioanalyzer. The CDR3 goes from the cysteine to the phenylalanine over 15 residues. Of all the DNA, just the CDR3 is kept, 45 bases in frame from base 1. V is pared back by 3 bases and J by 8 bases, with 14 bases lying between the germline termini. As encoded in the germline V gene (reference sequence), CDR1 is LNHNV while CDR2 is YYDKDF. Amplification of TCR beta CDR3 regions was carried out from RNA transcripts. The TCR CDR3 was subjected to a first round of RT-PCR using the HTBI primer set and the Qiagen OneStep RT-PCR kit. Libraries were constructed in a second round of multiplex PCR, after which size selection and purification were performed. The libraries were sequenced on an Illumina HiSeq2000 using paired-end 100 bp reads. The original pipeline was this. SOAPnuke was used to process the raw data, with reads discarded if the reads contained adapters or uncalled bases, had a mean Phred below 15, or lacked an exact constant-primer or identifier match. High-quality paired reads were merged with COPE v1.2.5, and unique nucleotide sequences were defined as clonotypes. MiTCR v1.1 was used to align the clonotypes against IMGT TRBV, TRBD and TRBJ reference segments. The analysis was restricted to V-J combinations with a frequency above 0.0001, which together covered roughly 99% of the repertoires. The TCS score was defined as F50 (clonal expansion) divided by E x V (chaos), with BLOSUM62-based TCRdist calculated between CDR3 peptides within each V-J. Welch's t-statistics and random forest reduced 500 to 550 V-J features to fewer than 15, which were used in a naive Bayes classifier (R e1071). The public reads were reprocessed in TCRdb via fastp at Q25 and MiXCR, keeping in-frame beta chains. Records with the same CDR3 protein are collapsed into one entry carrying the most frequent genes and DNA. None of the V and J calls come from the authors' own analysis; TCRdb made them. The sample records roughly 580,000 distinct CDR3 sequences, about half of which are singletons. 6.5% to 9% of the sample comes from the top ten.

The clonotype was recovered from a woman aged 18 to 35 with Graves' hyperthyroidism. Donor details come from another sample of the same person, matched by shared clones. The receptor chain draws on TRBV15 and TRBJ1-6; no D gene can be assigned with confidence. Sequencing was done on a sample of peripheral blood or thyroid tissue (not recorded which). The CDR3 amino acid sequence is: CATSSEVGEDSPLHF. The DNA sequence follows: TGTGCCACCAGCAGTGAAGTTGGAGAGGATTCACCCCTCCACTTT. The variable domain in full, with residues beyond the CDR3 obtained from the reference TRBV15 and TRBJ1-6 genes, is DAMVIQNPRYQVTQFGKPVTLSCSQTLNHNVMYWYQQKSSQAPKLLFHYYDKDFNNEADTPDNFQSRRPNTSFCFLDIRSPGLGDTAMYLCATSSEVGEDSPLHFGNGTRLTVT.